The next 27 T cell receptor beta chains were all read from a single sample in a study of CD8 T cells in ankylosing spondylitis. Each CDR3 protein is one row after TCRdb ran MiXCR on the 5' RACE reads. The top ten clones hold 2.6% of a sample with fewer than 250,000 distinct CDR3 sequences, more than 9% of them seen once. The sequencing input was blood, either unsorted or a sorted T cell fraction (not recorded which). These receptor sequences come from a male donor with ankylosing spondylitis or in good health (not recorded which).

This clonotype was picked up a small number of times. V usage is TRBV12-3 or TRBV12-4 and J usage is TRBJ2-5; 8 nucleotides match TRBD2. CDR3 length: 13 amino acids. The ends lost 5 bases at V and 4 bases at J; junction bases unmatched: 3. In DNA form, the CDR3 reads TGTGCCAGCAGTCCAAGCGGGGGAGAGACCCAGTACTTC. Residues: CASSPSGGETQYF.

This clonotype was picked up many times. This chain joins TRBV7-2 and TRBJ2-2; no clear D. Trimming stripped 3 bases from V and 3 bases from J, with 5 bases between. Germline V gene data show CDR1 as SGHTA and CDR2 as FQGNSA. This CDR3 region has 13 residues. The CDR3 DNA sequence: TGTGCCAGCAGCTTCTTCTACACCGGGGAGCTGTTTTTT. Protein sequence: CASSFFYTGELFF.

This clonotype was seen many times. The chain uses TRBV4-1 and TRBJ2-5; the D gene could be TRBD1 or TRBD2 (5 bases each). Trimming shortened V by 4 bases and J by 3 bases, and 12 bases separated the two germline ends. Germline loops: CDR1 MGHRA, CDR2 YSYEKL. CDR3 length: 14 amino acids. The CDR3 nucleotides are TGCGCCAGCAGCCCCCGAGGGACCAAAGAGACCCAGTACTTC. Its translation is CASSPRGTKETQYF.

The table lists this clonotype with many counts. The CDR3 reads CSALRQGGNQPQHF. DNA of the CDR3: TGCAGTGCTCTCCGACAGGGTGGCAATCAGCCCCAGCATTTT. The V gene is TRBV20-1, the J gene TRBJ1-5, with TRBD1 matching 7 bases. Trimming took 5 bases from V and 2 from J; bases not matched to a gene: 6. Germline V gene lookup returns CDR1 DFQATT and CDR2 SNEGSKA (reference sequence). This CDR3 is 14 amino acids long.

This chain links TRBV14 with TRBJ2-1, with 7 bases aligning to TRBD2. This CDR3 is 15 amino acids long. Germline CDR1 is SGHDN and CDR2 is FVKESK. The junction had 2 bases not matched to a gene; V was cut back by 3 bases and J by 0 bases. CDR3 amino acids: CASSHGGSSYNEQFF. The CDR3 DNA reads TGTGCCAGCAGCCACGGCGGGAGCTCCTACAATGAGCAGTTCTTC.

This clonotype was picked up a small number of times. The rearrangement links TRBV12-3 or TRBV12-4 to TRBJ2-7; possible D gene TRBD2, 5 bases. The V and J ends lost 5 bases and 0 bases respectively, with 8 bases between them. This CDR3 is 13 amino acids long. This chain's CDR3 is CASSVGISYEQYF. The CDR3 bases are TGTGCCAGCAGTGTCGGGATCTCCTACGAGCAGTACTTC.

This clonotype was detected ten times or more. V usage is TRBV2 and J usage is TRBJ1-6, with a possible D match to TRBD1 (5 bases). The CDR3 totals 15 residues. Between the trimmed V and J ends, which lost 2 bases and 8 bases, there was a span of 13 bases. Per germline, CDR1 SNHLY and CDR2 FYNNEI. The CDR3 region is CASSERRGWDSPLHF. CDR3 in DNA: TGTGCCAGCAGTGAACGTCGGGGGTGGGATTCACCCCTCCACTTT.

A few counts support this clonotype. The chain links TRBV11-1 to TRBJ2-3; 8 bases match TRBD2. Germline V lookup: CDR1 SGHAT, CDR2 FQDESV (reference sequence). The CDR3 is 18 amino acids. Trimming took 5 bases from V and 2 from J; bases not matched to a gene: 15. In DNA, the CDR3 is TGTGCCAGCAGCCCCCGCTACCCCGAAGCGGGGGACACAGATACGCAGTATTTT. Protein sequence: CASSPRYPEAGDTDTQYF.

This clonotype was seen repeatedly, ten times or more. The CDR3 DNA is TGTGCCTGGAGTTATGACAGGGGGCATCAGCCCCAGCATTTT. It translates to CAWSYDRGHQPQHF. V gene TRBV30 combines with J gene TRBJ1-5; 10 bases are shared with TRBD1. CDR1 is GTSNPN, CDR2 SVGIG, per germline (reference sequence). There are 14 residues in the CDR3. The V gene end was trimmed by 2 bases and the J gene end by 5 bases; junction bases not matched to a gene: 3.

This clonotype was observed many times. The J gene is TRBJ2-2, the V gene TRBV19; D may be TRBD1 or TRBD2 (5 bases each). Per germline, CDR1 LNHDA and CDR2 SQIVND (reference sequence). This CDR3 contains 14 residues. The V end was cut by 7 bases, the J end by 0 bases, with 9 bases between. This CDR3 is CASIGTANTGELFF. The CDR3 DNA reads TGTGCCAGTATCGGGACCGCGAACACCGGGGAGCTGTTTTTT.

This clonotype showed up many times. CDR3 nucleotide sequence: TGTGCCAGCAGCCAAGACGAGTCGGTTAGCTCCTACAATGAGCAGTTCTTC. It encodes CASSQDESVSSYNEQFF. The gene calls are TRBV3-1 and TRBJ2-1, with unresolved D. CDR3 length: 17 amino acids. From germline, CDR1 is LGHDT and CDR2 YNNKEL (reference sequence). Trimming removed 0 bases from V and 0 bases from J, with 12 bases in between.

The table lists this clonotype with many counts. The chain's CDR3 is CSALDLTGRIGYTEAFF. Written as DNA, the CDR3 is TGCAGTGCTCTGGACTTGACAGGGAGGATCGGGTACACTGAAGCTTTCTTT. V usage is TRBV20-1 and J usage is TRBJ1-1, with 7 bases matching TRBD1. V was pared by 5 bases and J by 3 bases, with 18 bases of the junction left unmatched. Germline loops: CDR1 DFQATT, CDR2 SNEGSKA (reference sequence). This CDR3 has 17 amino acids.

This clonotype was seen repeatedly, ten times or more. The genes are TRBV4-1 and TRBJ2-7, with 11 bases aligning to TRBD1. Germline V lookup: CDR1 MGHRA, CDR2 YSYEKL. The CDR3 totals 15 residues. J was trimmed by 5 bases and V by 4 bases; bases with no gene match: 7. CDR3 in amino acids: CASSLPGQGDHEQYF. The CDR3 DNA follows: TGCGCCAGCAGCCTTCCGGGACAGGGGGACCACGAGCAGTACTTC.

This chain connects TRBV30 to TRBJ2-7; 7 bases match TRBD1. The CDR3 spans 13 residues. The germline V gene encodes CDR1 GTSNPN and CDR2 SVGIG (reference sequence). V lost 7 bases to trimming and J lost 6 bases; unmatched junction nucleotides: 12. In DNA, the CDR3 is TGTGCCTCCCGGACAGGCACCTTATTCGAGCAGTACTTC. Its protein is CASRTGTLFEQYF.

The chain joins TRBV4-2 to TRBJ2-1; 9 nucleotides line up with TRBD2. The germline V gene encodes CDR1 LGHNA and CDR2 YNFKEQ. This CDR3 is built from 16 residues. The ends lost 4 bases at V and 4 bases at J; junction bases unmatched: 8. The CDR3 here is CASSLTERGEYNEQFF. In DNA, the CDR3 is TGTGCCAGCAGCCTGACGGAGCGGGGGGAATACAATGAGCAGTTCTTC.

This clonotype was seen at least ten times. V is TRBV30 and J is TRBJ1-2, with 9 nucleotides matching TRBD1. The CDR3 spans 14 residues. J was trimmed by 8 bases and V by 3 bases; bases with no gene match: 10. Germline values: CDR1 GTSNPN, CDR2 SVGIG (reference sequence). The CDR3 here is CAWRKQGARGGYTF. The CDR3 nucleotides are TGTGCCTGGAGGAAACAGGGGGCGAGGGGCGGCTACACCTTC.

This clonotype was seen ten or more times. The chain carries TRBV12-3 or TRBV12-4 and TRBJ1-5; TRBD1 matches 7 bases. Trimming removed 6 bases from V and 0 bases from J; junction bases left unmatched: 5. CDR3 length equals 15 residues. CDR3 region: CASSRQGFSNQPQHF. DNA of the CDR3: TGTGCCAGCAGCCGACAGGGATTTAGCAATCAGCCCCAGCATTTT.

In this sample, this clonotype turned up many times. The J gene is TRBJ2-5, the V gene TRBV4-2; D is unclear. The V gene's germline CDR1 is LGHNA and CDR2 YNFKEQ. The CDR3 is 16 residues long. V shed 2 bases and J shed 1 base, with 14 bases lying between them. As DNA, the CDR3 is TGTGCCAGCAGCCAACCACGAGGACCCCTCCAAGAGACCCAGTACTTC. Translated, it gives CASSQPRGPLQETQYF.

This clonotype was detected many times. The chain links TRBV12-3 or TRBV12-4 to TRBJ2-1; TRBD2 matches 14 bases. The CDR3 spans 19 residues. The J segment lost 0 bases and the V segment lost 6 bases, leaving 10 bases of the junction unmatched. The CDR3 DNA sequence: TGTGCCAGCAGGTCGAGACTAGCGGGAGGGAGTGGCTCCTACAATGAGCAGTTCTTC. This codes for CASRSRLAGGSGSYNEQFF.

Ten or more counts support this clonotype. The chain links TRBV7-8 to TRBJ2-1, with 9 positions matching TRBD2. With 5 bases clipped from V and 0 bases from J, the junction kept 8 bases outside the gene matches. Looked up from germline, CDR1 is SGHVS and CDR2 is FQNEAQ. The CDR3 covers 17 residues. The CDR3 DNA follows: TGTGCCAGCAGCGCCAGACTAGCGGCTAGCTCCTACAATGAGCAGTTCTTC. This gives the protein CASSARLAASSYNEQFF.

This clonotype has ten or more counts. The CDR3 reads CASSVGTSGGNMANEQFF. CDR3 nucleotide sequence: TGTGCCAGCAGCGTAGGGACTAGCGGGGGGAATATGGCCAATGAGCAGTTCTTC. This chain links TRBV9 with TRBJ2-1; 14 positions match TRBD2. Per germline, CDR1 SGDLS and CDR2 YYNGEE. Trimming cost V 0 bases and J 6 bases; bases outside gene matches: 8. CDR3 length equals 18 residues. Complete variable domain (other parts from reference TRBV9 and TRBJ2-1): DSGVTQTPKHLITATGQRVTLRCSPRSGDLSVYWYQQSLDQGLQFLIQYYNGEERAKGNILERFSAQQFPDLHSELNLSSLELGDSALYFCASSVGTSGGNMANEQFFGPGTRLTVL.

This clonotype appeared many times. The DNA of the CDR3 is TGCGCCAGCAGCTTGATGGGCCTTGGCACTGAAGCTTTCTTT. Translating it yields CASSLMGLGTEAFF. The gene calls are TRBV5-1 and TRBJ1-1; D is undetermined. CDR3 length equals 14 residues. Per the germline V gene, CDR1 is SGHRS and CDR2 is YFSETQ. Between the trimmed V and J ends, which lost 1 base and 4 bases, there was a span of 11 bases.

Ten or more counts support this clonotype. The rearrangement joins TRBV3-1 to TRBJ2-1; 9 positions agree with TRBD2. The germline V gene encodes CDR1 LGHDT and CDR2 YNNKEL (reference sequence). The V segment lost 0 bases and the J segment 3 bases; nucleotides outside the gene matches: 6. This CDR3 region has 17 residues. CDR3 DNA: TGTGCCAGCAGCCAAGATAGGGCTAGCGGGGTCTACAATGAGCAGTTCTTC. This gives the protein CASSQDRASGVYNEQFF.

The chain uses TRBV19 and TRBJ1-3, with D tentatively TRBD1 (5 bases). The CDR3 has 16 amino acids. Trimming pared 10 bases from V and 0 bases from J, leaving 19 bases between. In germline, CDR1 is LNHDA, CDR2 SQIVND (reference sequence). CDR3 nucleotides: TGTGCCACCGCCGGGGGGACGCCGAGCTCTGGAAACACCATATATTTT. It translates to CATAGGTPSSGNTIYF.

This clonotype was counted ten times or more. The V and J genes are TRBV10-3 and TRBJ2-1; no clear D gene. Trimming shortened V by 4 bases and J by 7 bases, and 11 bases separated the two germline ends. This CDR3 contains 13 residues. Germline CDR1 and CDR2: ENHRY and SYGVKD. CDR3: CAISVTGLNEQFF. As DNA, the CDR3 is TGTGCCATCAGTGTAACTGGGCTAAATGAGCAGTTCTTC.

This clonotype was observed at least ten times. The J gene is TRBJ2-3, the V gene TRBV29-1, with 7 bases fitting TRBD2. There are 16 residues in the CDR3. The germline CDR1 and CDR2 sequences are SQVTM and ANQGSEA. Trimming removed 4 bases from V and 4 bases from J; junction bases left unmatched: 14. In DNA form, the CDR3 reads TGCAGCGTTGGGGGCTCGGCGGGAGTAGGTTCAGATACGCAGTATTTT. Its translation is CSVGGSAGVGSDTQYF.

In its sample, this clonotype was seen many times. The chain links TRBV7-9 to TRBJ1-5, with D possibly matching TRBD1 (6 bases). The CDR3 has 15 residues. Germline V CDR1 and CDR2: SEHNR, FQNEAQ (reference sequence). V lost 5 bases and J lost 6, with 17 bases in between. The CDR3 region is CASSIAGGQGQPQHF. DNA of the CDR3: TGTGCCAGCAGCATTGCTGGGGGGCAGGGTCAGCCCCAGCATTTT.